This T cell receptor beta chain was retrieved from a study of blood T cell repertoires in COVID-19. The overall study: Sites in the United States, Italy and Spain provided acute and convalescent COVID-19 samples. T cells, B-cell-depleted T cells, or PBMCs supplied cDNA or gDNA.

The CDR3 totals 14 residues. The germline V and J ends were trimmed by 5 bases and 2 bases, with 13 bases remaining between them. Looked up from germline, CDR1 is MNHEY and CDR2 is SVGAGI. How the authors handled the data: It was from reference gene primer amplification that nucleated cell counts were estimated. Here immunoSEQ multiplex PCR was the method, and the copy in TCRdb shows in-frame clones only, minus some. Clone size and the V and J calls come from that table; the DNA yielded D and trimming. The table has 370,000 or so clones, 81% seen once. The chain has TRBV6-5 and TRBJ2-7, with D possibly being TRBD1 (6 bases). The sequencing input was peripheral blood. The receptor comes from a human donor with acute or convalescent COVID-19. The donor label of this sample is uncertain. The CDR3 sequence: CASSRQGSPYEQYF. The DNA for the CDR3 is TGTGCCAGCAGTCGTCAGGGGTCTCCCTACGAGCAGTACTTC.